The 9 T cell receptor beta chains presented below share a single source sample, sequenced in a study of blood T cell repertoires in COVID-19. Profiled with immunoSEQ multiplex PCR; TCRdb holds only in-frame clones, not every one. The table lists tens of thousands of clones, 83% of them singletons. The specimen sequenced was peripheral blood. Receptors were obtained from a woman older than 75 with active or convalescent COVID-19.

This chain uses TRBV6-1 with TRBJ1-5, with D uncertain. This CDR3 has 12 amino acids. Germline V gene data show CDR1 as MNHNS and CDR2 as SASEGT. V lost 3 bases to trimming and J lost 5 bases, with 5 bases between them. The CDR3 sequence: CASSDPYQPQHF. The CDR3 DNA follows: TGTGCCAGCAGTGACCCCTATCAGCCCCAGCATTTT.

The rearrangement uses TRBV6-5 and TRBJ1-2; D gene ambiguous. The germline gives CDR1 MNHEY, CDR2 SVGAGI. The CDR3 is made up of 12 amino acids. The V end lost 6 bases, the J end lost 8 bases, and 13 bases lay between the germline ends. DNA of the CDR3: TGTGCCAGCAGCTACGGACCGGGGGGCTACACCTTC. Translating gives CASSYGPGGYTF.

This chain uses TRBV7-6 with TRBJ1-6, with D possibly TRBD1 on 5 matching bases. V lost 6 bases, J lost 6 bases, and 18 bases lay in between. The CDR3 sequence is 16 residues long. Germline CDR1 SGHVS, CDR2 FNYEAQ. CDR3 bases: TGTGCCAGCAGGTCCAGTATGGGGGGACTTAATTCACCCCTCCACTTT. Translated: CASRSSMGGLNSPLHF.

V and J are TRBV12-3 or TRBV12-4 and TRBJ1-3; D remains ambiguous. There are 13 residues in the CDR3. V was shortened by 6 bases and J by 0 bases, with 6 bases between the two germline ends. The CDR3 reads CASSEFSGNTIYF. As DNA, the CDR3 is TGTGCCAGCAGCGAGTTCTCTGGAAACACCATATATTTT.

CDR3 in amino acids: CASSNVGTGDEKLFF. The CDR3 DNA is TGTGCCAGCAGCAATGTTGGGACAGGGGATGAAAAACTGTTTTTT. The chain has TRBV3-1 (or the pseudogene TRBV3-2) and TRBJ1-4; 10 nucleotides agree with TRBD1. This CDR3 is built from 15 residues. After removal of 5 bases from V and 6 bases from J, the junction contained 6 bases not matched to a gene. Germline CDR1 is LGHDT and CDR2 is YNNKEL (reference sequence).

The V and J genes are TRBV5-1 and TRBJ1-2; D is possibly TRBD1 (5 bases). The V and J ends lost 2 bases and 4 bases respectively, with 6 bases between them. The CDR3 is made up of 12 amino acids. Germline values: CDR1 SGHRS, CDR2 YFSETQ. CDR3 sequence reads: CASSLDSYGYTF. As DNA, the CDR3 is TGCGCCAGCAGCTTAGACAGCTATGGCTACACCTTC. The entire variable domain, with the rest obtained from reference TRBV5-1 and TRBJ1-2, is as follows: KAGVTQTPRYLIKTRGQQVTLSCSPISGHRSVSWYQQTPGQGLQFLFEYFSETQRNKGNFPGRFSGRQFSNSRSEMNVSTLELGDSALYLCASSLDSYGYTFGSGTRLTVV.

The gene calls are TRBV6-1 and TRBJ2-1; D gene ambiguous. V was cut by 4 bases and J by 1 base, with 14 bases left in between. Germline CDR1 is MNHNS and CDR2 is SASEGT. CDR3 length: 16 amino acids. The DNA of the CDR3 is TGTGCCAGCAGTGGGTTACCGGTAAAATCCTACAATGAGCAGTTCTTC. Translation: CASSGLPVKSYNEQFF.

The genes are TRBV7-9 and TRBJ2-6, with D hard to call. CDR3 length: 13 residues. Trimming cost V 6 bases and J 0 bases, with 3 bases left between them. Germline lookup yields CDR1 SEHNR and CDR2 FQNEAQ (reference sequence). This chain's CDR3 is CASSSSGANVLTF. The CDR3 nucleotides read TGTGCCAGCAGTAGCTCTGGGGCCAACGTCCTGACTTTC.

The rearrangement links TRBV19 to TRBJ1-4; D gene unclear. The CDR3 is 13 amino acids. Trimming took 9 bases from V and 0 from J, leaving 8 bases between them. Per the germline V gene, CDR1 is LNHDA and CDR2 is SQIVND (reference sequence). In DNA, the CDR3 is TGTGCCAGCCATATAGCAACTAATGAAAAACTGTTTTTT. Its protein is CASHIATNEKLFF. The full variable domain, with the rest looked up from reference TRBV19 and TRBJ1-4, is DGGITQSPKYLFRKEGQNVTLSCEQNLNHDAMYWYRQDPGQGLRLIYYSQIVNDFQKGDIAEGYSVSREKKESFPLTVTSAQKNPTAFYLCASHIATNEKLFFGSGTQLSVL.